This T cell receptor (beta chain) was documented in a study of CD8 T cells in Susac syndrome. Findings and limits, study-wide: The number of individuals included in the study's TCR sequencing and HLA analysis was acknowledged as relatively small.

A note on this clonotype: What it binds is not known.

From blood CD8+ and CD4+ T cells, TCR beta sequences were generated. The TEMRA cells underwent FACS enrichment, while the CD8+ and CD4+ T cells underwent negative isolation. The ends were cut back, 8 bases at V and 6 bases at J, with 7 bases in the middle. The CDR3 covers 11 residues. CDR1 and CDR2 from the germline V gene are MNHEY and SVGEGT. Random hexamers primed reverse transcription of about 0.5 to 1 ug RNA. Multiplex immunoSEQ PCR targeted 54 Vbeta and 13 Jbeta TCR beta segments. TCRdb reprocessed the immunoSEQ multiplex PCR reads via MiXCR and lists one record per CDR3 protein. The data show about 210,000 distinct CDR3 sequences, 95% seen once.

The source is a human donor with multiple sclerosis. Source material: CD4+ T cells from PBMCs. The chain carries TRBV6-2 or TRBV6-3 and TRBJ2-2; no clear D gene. CDR3 loop: CASLPPGELFF. The CDR3 region has the DNA TGTGCCAGCCTCCCTCCCGGGGAGCTGTTTTTT.